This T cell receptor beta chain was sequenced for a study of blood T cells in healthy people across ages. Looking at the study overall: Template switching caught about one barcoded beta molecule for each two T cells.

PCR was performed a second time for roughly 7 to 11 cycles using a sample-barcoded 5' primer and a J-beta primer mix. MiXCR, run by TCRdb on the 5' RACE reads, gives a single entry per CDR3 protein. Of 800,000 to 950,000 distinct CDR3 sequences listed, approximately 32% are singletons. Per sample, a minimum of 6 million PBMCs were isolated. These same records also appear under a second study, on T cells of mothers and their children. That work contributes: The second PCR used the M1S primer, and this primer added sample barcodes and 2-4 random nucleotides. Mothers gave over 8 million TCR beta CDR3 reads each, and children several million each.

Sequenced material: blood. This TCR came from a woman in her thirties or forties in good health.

DNA of the CDR3: TGTGCCAGCAGCCAAGAGGGCGGGGGGGCATCAGATACGCAGTATTTT. Amino acids: CASSQEGGGASDTQYF. The chain carries TRBV3-1 and TRBJ2-3; 9 bases match TRBD2. Trimming took 0 bases from V and 4 from J; bases not matched to a gene: 5. From germline, CDR1 is LGHDT and CDR2 YNNKEL (reference sequence). This CDR3 has 16 amino acids.